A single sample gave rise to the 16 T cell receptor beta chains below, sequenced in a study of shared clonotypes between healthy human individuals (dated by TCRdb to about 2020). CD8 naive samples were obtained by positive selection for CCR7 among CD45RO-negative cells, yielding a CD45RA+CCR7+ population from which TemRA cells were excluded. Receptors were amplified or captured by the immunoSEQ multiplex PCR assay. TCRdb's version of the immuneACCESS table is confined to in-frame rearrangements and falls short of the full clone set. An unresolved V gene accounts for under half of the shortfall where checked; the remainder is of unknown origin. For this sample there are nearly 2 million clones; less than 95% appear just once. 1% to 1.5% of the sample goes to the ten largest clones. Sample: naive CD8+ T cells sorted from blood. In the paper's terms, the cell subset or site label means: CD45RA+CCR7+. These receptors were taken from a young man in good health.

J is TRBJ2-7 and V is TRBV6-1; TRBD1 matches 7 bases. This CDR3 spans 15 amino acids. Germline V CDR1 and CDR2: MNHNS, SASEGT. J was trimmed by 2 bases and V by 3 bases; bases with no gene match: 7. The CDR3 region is CASSDVRQGPYEQYF. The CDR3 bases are TGTGCCAGCAGTGACGTAAGACAGGGACCCTACGAGCAGTACTTC.

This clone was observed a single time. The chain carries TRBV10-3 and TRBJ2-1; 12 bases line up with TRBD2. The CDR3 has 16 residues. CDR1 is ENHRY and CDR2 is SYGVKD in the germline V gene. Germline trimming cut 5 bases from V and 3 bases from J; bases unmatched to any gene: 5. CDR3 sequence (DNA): TGTGCCATCAGTCAGAGGACTAGCGGGATCTACAATGAGCAGTTCTTC. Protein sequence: CAISQRTSGIYNEQFF.

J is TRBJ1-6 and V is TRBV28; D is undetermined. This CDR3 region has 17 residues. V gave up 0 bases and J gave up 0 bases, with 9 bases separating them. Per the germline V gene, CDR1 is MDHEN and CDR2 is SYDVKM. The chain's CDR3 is CASSLWTQSSYNSPLHF. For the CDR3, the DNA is TGTGCCAGCAGTTTATGGACACAAAGCTCCTATAATTCACCCCTCCACTTT.

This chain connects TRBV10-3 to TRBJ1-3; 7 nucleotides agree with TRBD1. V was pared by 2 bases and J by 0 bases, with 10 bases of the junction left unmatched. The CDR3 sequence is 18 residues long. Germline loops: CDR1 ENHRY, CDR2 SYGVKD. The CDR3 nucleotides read TGTGCCATCAGTGAGCCCTCGACAGGGCGCTCCTCTGGAAACACCATATATTTT. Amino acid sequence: CAISEPSTGRSSGNTIYF.

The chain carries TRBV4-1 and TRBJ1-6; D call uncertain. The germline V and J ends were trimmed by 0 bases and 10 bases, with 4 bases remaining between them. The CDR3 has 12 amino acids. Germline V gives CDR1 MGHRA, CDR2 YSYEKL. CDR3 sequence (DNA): TGCGCCAGCAGCCAAGATGGGTCACCCCTCCACTTT. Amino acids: CASSQDGSPLHF.

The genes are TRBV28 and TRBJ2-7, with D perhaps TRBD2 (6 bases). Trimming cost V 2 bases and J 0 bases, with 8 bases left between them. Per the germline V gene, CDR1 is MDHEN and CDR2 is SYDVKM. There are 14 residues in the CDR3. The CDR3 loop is CASSLRRDSYEQYF. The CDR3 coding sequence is TGTGCCAGCAGTTTAAGGCGGGACTCCTACGAGCAGTACTTC.

CDR3 DNA: TGTGCCAGCAGTGAGGGAGGATACTACGAGCAGTACTTC. Protein sequence: CASSEGGYYEQYF. The rearrangement joins TRBV6-1 to TRBJ2-7; a possible D gene is TRBD2 (6 bases). Germline assignment: CDR1 MNHNS and CDR2 SASEGT. This CDR3 contains 13 residues. V dropped 3 bases and J dropped 3 bases, with 9 bases sitting between them.

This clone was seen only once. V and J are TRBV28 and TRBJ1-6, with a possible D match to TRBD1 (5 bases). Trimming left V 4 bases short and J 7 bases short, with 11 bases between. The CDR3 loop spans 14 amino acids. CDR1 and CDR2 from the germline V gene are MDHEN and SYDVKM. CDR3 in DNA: TGTGCCAGCAGTTCGAGGGGAGGAAATTCACCCCTCCACTTT. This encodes CASSSRGGNSPLHF.

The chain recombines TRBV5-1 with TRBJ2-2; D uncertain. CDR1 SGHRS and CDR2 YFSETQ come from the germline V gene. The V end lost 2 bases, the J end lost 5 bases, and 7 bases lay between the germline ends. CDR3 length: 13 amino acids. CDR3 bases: TGCGCCAGCAGCTTAGAGCTGACCGGGGAGCTGTTTTTT. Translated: CASSLELTGELFF.

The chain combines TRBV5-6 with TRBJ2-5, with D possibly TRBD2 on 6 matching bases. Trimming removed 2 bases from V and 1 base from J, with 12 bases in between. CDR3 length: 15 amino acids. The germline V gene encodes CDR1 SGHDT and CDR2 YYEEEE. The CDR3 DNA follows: TGTGCCAGCAGCTTAGCTGGAGGGTTCCAAGAGACCCAGTACTTC. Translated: CASSLAGGFQETQYF.

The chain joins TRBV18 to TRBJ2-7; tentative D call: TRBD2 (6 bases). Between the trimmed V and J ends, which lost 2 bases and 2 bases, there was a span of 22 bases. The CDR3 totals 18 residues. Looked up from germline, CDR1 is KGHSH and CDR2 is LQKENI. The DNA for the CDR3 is TGTGCCAGCTCACCAAGTAGTCTATCGGGGGTGGTACCCTACGAGCAGTACTTC. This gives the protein CASSPSSLSGVVPYEQYF.

As DNA, the CDR3 is TGTGCCAGCGGACTAGCGGGGGCAGAGACCCAGTACTTC. Translation gives CASGLAGAETQYF. The J gene is TRBJ2-5, the V gene TRBV21-1; the DNA was not compared with TRBD2, the D call given in the table. TRBV21-1 counts as a pseudogene. The CDR3 is made up of 13 amino acids.

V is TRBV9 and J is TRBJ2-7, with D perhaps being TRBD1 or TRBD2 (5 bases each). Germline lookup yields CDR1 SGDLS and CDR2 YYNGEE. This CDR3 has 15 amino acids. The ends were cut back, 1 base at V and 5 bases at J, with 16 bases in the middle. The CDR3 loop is CASSVIGTGLNEQYF. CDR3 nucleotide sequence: TGTGCCAGCAGCGTAATCGGTACAGGACTTAACGAGCAGTACTTC.

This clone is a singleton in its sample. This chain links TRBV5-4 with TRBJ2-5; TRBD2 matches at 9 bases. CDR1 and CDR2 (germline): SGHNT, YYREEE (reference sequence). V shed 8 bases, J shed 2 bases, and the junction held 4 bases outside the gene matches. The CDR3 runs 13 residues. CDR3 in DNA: TGTGCCAGTAGCGGGGGTTTACAAGAGACCCAGTACTTC. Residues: CASSGGLQETQYF.

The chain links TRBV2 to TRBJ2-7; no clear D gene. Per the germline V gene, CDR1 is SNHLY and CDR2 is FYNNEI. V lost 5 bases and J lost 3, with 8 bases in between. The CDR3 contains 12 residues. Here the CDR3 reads CASSSDFYEQYF. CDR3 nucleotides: TGTGCCAGCAGTTCCGACTTCTACGAGCAGTACTTC.

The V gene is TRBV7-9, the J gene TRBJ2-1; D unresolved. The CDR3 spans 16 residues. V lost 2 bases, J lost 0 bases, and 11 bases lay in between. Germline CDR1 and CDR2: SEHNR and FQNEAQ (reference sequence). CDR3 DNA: TGTGCCAGCAGCTTACACCCGGCGAGCTCCTACAATGAGCAGTTCTTC. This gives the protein CASSLHPASSYNEQFF.